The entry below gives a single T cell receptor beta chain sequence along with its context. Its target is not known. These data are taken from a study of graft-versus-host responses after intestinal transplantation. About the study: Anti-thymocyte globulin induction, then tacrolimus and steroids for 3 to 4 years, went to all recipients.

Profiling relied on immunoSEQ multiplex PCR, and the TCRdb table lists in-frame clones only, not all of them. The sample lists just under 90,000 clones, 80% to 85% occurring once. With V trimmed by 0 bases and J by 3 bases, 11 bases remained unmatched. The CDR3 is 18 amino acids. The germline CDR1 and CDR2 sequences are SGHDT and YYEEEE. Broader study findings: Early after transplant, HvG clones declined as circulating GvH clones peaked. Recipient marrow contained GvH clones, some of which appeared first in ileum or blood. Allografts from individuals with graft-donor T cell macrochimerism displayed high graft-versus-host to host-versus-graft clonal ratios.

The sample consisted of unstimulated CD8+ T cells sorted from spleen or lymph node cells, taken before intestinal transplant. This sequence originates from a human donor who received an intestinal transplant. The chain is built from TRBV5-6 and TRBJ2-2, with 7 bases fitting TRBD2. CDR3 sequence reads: CASSLGLLIGRDTGELFF. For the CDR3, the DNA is TGTGCCAGCAGCTTGGGACTACTCATAGGGAGGGACACCGGGGAGCTGTTTTTT.